This TCR beta chain was identified during a study of shared clonotypes between healthy human individuals. Background on the study: Researchers assigned three CD4 naive, three CD4 memory, two CD8 naive and one CD8 memory plate to each donor. Study-wide points: Among a few donors, roughly 5% of naive CD4 clonotypes were found in common. Generally, estimated richness proved larger in naive subsets than it did in memory subsets.

Remarks on this clone: The antigen remains undetermined.

Over several immunoSEQ plates, each subset's genomic DNA was distributed in even portions. Sequenced by immunoSEQ multiplex PCR; TCRdb stores in-frame clones only, minus some. The repertoire holds some 2.3 million clones, with just over 90% as singletons. V was clipped by 0 bases and J by 4 bases, with 9 bases between them. This CDR3 has 14 amino acids. The germline V gene encodes CDR1 SGHAT and CDR2 FQNNGV. The sample was naive CD4+ T cells from PBMCs. Subset described: CD45RA+ positively selected. The chain joins TRBV11-2 to TRBJ1-2; maybe TRBD1 (5 bases). This receptor was identified in a man between 18 and 35 years old in good health. Some clones in this sample may be carry-over from other donors' samples. The CDR3 sequence: CASSLDLGGYGYTF. Written as DNA, the CDR3 is TGTGCCAGCAGCTTAGACTTGGGGGGCTATGGCTACACCTTC.